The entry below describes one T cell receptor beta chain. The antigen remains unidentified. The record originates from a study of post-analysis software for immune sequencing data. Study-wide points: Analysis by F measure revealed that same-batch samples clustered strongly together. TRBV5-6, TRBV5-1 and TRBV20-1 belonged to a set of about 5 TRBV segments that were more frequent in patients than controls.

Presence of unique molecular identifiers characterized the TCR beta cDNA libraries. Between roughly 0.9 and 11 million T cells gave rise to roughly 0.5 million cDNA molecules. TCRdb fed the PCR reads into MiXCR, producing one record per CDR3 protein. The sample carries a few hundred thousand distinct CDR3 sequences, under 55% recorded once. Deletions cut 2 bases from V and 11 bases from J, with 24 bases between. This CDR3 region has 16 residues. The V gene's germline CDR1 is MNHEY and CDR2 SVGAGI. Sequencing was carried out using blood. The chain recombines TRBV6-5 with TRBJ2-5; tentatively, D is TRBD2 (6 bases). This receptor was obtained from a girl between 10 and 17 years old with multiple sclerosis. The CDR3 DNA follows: TGTGCCAGCAGTTACGGGCTAGCGAGAGGGTACAATGAGCAGTACTTC. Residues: CASSYGLARGYNEQYF.